This T cell receptor beta chain was observed in a study of blood T cell repertoires in COVID-19. Overall study context: Acute and convalescent COVID-19 samples came from the United States, Italy and Spain. T cells, B-cell-depleted T cells, or PBMCs provided the cDNA or gDNA that served as material.

The CDR3 runs 15 residues. In germline, CDR1 is MDHEN, CDR2 SYDVKM. V lost 3 bases and J 10 bases, leaving 16 bases between the germline ends. Original methodology: Quantification of nucleated cells was approximated via reference gene primer amplification. TCRdb keeps only in-frame clones here, not all; method: immunoSEQ multiplex PCR. That table is the source of V, J and clone size, and D and trimming were worked out from the DNA. The sample consists of about 220,000 clones, approximately 90% of them appearing once. This clone was observed a single time. What was sequenced was peripheral blood. This TCR was sampled from a woman aged 45 to 65 with COVID-19, enrolled during active disease. The chain links TRBV28 to TRBJ1-6, with a weak D call TRBD1 (5 bases). The CDR3 coding sequence is TGTGCCAGCAGTTTCGGAGGGCTGAGGGGATCACCCCTCCACTTT. Translated: CASSFGGLRGSPLHF.